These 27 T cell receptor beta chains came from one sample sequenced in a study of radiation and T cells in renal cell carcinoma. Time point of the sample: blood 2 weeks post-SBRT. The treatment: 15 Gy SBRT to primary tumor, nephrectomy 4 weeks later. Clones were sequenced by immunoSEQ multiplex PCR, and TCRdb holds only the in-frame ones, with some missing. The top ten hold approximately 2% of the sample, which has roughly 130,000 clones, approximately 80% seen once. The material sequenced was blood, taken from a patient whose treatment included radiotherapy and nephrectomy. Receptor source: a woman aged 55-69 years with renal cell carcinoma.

CDR3 bases: TGTGCCAGCAGCTCACCGACAGGGGACGTCGCTGAAGCTTTCTTT. It encodes CASSSPTGDVAEAFF. The V and J genes are TRBV9 and TRBJ1-1; 8 positions agree with TRBD1. The CDR3 consists of 15 residues. Trimming removed 4 bases from V and 6 bases from J; junction bases left unmatched: 11. Germline CDR1 and CDR2: SGDLS and YYNGEE.

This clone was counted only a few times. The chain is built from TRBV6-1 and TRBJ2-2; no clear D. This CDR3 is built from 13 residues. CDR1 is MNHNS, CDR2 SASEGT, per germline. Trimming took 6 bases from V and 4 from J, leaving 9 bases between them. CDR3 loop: CASSADGTGELFF. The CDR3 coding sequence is TGTGCCAGCAGCGCCGACGGCACCGGGGAGCTGTTTTTT.

The CDR3 loop is CASSPPSQNKEAFF. In DNA form, the CDR3 reads TGTGCCAGCTCACCACCGAGTCAGAACAAGGAAGCTTTCTTT. The gene calls are TRBV18 and TRBJ1-1; D is ambiguous. Germline V CDR1 and CDR2: KGHSH, LQKENI. CDR3 length: 14 residues. Trimming took off 0 bases at V and 8 bases at J, with 13 bases between the two ends.

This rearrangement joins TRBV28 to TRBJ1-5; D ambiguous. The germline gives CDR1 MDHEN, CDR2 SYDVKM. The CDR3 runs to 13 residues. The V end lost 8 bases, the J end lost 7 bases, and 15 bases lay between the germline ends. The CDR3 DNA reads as TGTGCCAGCGGTACGCGCCGGGGACAGCCCCAGCATTTT. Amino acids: CASGTRRGQPQHF.

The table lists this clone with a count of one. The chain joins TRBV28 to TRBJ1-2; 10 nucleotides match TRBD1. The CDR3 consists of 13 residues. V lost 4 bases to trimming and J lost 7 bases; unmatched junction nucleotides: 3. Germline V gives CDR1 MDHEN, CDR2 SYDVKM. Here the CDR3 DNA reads TGTGCCAGCAGTTCCAGGACAGGGGGTGGCTACACCTTC. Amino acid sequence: CASSSRTGGGYTF.

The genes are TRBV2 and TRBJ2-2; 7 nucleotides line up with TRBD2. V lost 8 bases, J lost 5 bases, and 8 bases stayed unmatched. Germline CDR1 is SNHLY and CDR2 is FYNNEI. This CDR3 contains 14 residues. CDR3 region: CASEGLGGTGELFF. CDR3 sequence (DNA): TGTGCCAGCGAAGGACTAGGAGGGACCGGGGAGCTGTTTTTT.

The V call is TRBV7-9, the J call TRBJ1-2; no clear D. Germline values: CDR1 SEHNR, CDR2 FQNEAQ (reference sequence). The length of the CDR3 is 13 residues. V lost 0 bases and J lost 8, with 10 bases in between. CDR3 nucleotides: TGTGCCAGCAGCTTAGCTTCTCTCGTGGGCTACACCTTC. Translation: CASSLASLVGYTF.

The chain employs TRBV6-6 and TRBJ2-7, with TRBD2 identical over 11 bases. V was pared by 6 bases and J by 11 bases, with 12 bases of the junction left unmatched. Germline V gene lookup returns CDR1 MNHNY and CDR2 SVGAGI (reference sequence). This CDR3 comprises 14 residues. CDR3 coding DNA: TGTGCCAGCAGGGAGACTAGCGGGGCCTCGAGGGAGTACTTC. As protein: CASRETSGASREYF.

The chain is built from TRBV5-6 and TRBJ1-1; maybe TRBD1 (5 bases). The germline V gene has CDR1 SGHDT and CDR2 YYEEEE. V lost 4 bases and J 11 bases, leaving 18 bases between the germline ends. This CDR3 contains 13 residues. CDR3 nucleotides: TGTGCCAGCAGCCGAAAATTAGGGGATTTGGCTTTCTTT. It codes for CASSRKLGDLAFF.

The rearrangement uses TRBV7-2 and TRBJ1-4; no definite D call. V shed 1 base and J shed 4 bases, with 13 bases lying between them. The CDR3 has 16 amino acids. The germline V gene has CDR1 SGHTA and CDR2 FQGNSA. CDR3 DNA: TGTGCCAGCAGCTTAGGGGCGTCACAGAGTAATGAAAAACTGTTTTTT. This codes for CASSLGASQSNEKLFF. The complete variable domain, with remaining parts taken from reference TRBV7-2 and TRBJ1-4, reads GAGVSQSPSNKVTEKGKDVELRCDPISGHTALYWYRQSLGQGLEFLIYFQGNSAPDKSGLPSDRFSAERTGGSVSTLTIQRTQQEDSAVYLCASSLGASQSNEKLFFGSGTQLSVL.

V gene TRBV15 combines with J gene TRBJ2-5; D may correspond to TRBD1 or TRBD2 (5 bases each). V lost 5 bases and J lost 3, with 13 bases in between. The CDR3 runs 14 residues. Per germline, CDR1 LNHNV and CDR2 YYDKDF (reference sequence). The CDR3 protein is CATSRGAAEETQYF. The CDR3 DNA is TGTGCCACCAGCCGAGGGGCAGCCGAAGAGACCCAGTACTTC.

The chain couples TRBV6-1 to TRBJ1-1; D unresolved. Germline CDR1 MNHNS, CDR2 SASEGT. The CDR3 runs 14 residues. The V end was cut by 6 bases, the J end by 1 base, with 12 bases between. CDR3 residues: CASSETVPNTEAFF. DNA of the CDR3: TGTGCCAGCAGCGAAACAGTGCCGAACACTGAAGCTTTCTTT.

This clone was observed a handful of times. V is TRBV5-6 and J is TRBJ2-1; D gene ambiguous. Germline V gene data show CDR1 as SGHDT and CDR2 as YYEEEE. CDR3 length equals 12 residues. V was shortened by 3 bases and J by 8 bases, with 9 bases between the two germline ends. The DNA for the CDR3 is TGTGCCAGCAGCTGGACGAAGGATGAGCAGTTCTTC. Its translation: CASSWTKDEQFF. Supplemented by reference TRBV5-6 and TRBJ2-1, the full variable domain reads DAGVTQSPTHLIKTRGQQVTLRCSPKSGHDTVSWYQQALGQGPQFIFQYYEEEERQRGNFPDRFSGHQFPNYSSELNVNALLLGDSALYLCASSWTKDEQFFGPGTRLTVL.

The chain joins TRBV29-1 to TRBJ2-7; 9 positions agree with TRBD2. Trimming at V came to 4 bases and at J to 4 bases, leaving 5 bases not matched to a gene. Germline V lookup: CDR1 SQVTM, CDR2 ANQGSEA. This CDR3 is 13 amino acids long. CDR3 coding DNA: TGCAGCGTTGCGGCAGCGGGAGGTTACGAGCAGTACTTC. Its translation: CSVAAAGGYEQYF.

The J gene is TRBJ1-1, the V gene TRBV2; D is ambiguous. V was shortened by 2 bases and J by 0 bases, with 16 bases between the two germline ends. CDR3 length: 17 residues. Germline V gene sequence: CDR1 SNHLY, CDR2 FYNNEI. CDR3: CASSESSGVRMNTEAFF. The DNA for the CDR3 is TGTGCCAGCAGTGAAAGTAGCGGGGTTCGAATGAACACTGAAGCTTTCTTT.

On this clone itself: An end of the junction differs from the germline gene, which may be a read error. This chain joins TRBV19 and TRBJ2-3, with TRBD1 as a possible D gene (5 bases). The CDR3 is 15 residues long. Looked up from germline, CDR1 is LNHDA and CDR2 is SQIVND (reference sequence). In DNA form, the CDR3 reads TGTGCCAGTAGTATTCGTCGGCAGGGCACCGATACGCAGTATTTT. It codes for CASSIRRQGTDTQYF.

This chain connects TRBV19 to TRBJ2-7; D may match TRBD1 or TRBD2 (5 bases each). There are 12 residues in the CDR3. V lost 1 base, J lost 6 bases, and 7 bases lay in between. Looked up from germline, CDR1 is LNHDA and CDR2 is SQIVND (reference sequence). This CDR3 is CASSIGGAEQYF. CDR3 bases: TGTGCCAGTAGTATAGGAGGGGCCGAGCAGTACTTC.

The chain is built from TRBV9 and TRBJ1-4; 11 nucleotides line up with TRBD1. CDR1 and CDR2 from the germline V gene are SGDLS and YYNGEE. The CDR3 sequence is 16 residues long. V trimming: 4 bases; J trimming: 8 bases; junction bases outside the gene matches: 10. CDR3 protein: CASSPGGQGAGEKLFF. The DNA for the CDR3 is TGTGCCAGCAGCCCAGGAGGACAGGGGGCAGGAGAAAAACTGTTTTTT.

This chain's CDR3 is CASSPYRDSKNEQFF. The CDR3 nucleotides read TGTGCCAGCAGCCCCTATAGGGACTCTAAGAATGAGCAGTTCTTC. The rearrangement uses TRBV4-2 and TRBJ2-1, with D perhaps matching TRBD2 (6 bases). V lost 4 bases, J lost 7 bases, and 17 bases lay in between. Germline V gene sequence: CDR1 LGHNA, CDR2 YNFKEQ. The CDR3 covers 15 residues.

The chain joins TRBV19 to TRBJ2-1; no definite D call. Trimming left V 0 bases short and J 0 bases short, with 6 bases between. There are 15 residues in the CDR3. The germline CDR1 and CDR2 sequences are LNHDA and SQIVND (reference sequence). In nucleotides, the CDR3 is TGTGCCAGTAGTATAGATCCGAGCTCCTACAATGAGCAGTTCTTC. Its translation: CASSIDPSSYNEQFF.

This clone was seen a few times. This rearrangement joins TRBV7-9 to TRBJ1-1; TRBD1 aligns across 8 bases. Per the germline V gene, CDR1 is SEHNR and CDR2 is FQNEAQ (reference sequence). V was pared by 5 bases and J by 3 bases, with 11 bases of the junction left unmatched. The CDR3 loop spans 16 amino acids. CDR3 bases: TGTGCCAGCAGCCCAAGGACAGGGTCTCAACACACTGAAGCTTTCTTT. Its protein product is CASSPRTGSQHTEAFF.

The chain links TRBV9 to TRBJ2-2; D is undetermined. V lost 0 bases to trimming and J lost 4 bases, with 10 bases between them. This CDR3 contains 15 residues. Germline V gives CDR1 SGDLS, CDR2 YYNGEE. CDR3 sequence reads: CASSVDPPGTGELFF. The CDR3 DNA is TGTGCCAGCAGCGTAGACCCACCGGGCACCGGGGAGCTGTTTTTT.

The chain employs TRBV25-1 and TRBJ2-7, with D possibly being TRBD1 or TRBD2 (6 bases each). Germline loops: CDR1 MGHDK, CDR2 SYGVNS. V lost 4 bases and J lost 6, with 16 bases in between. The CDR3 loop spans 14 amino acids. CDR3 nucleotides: TGTGCCAGCAGTGTAAGGGGGGCTGGACCCGAGCAGTACTTC. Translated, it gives CASSVRGAGPEQYF.

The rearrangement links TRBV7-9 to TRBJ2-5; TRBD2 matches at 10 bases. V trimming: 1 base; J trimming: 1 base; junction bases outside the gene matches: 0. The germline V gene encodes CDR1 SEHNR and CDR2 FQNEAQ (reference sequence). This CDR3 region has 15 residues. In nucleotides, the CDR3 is TGTGCCAGCAGCTTAGGGACTAGCGGCCAAGAGACCCAGTACTTC. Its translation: CASSLGTSGQETQYF.

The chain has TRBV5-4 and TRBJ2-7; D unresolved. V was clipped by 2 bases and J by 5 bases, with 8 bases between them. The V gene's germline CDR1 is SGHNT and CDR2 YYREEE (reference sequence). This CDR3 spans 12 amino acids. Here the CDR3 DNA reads TGTGCCAGCAGCTTCGACATGCACGAGCAGTACTTC. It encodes CASSFDMHEQYF.

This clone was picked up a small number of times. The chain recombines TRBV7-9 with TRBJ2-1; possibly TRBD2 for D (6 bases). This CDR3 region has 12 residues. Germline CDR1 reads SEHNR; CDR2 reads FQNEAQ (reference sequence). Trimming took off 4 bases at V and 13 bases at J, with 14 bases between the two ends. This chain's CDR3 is CASSSRLDNQFF. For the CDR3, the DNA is TGTGCCAGCAGCTCGCGACTAGATAATCAGTTCTTC.

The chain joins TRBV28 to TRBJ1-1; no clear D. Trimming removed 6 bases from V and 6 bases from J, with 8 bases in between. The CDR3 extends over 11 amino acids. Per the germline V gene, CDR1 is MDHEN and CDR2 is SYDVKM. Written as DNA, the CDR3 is TGTGCCAGCAGGAGGAGGCCTGAAGCTTTCTTT. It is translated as CASRRRPEAFF.